Listed below are T cell receptor beta chains from one sample, sequenced in a study of blood T cell repertoires in COVID-19. The assay was immunoSEQ multiplex PCR, and TCRdb's table has in-frame clones only and misses some. The sample lists under 200,000 clones, under 95% occurring once. The sequencing sample was made of peripheral blood. The source is a man aged 18-30 years with COVID-19, enrolled during active disease. Each CDR3 is given with its conserved first and last residue. The order of the fields is V gene, J gene, D gene, CDR3 DNA, CDR3 protein. A D gene is named only where the DNA matches it firmly.

TRBV28	TRBJ1-5	NA	TGTGCCAGCAGCCCCTTTTCGTGGGGAGACTATAGCAATCAGCCCCAGCATTTT	CASSPFSWGDYSNQPQHF
TRBV5-6	TRBJ1-5	NA	TGTGCCAGCAGCTTTCGTCAGGGGATCAGTAATCAGCCCCAGCATTTT	CASSFRQGISNQPQHF
TRBV6-5	TRBJ1-2	NA	TGTGCCAGCACCCCCGGGGCTAACTATGGCTACACCTTC	CASTPGANYGYTF
TRBV9	TRBJ2-2	TRBD2	TGTGCCAGCAGCGTAGCCCTGGGAGGGCCGAACACCGGGGAGCTGTTTTTT	CASSVALGGPNTGELFF
TRBV7-6	TRBJ1-1	NA	TGTGCCAGCAGCTTAGAGGATTGGGGGGGGCGCGGACGTGAGAACACTGAAGCTTTCTTT	CASSLEDWGGRGRENTEAFF
TRBV14	TRBJ2-1	TRBD1	TGTGCCAGCAGCCAAGTCAGGGACAGCTACAATGAGCAGTTCTTC	CASSQVRDSYNEQFF
TRBV28	TRBJ2-2	NA	TGTGCCAGCAGTCCCCTCGAGGAGGCCGGGGAGCTGTTTTTT	CASSPLEEAGELFF
TRBV29-1	TRBJ2-1	TRBD2	TGCAGCGTTGACAGCGGGAGCTCCTACAATGAGCAGTTCTTC	CSVDSGSSYNEQFF
TRBV5-6	TRBJ1-5	TRBD1	TGTGCCAGCAGCTCAGGGGGGATTCAGCCCCAGCATTTT	CASSSGGIQPQHF
TRBV28	TRBJ2-1	TRBD2	TGTGCCAGCAGTTTACGGTATTTTCGCGGGAGGGGGTACAATGAGCAGTTCTTC	CASSLRYFRGRGYNEQFF
TRBV7-2	TRBJ2-3	NA	TGTGCCAGCAGCCCCAGTGACAGACCGACGACTAGCACAGATACGCAGTATTTT	CASSPSDRPTTSTDTQYF
TRBV5-1	TRBJ1-6	TRBD1	TGCGCCAGCAGCTTGGACCCACAGGGGGGCAATTCACCCCTCCACTTT	CASSLDPQGGNSPLHF
TRBV27	TRBJ2-7	NA	TGTGCCAGCAGTACGCAGGGATTCCTCTACGAGCAGTACTTC	CASSTQGFLYEQYF
TRBV3-1/TRBV3-2	TRBJ2-3	TRBD2	TGTGCCAGCAGCCAAGATCCCCTGCCTAGCGGGAGCGCAGATACGCAGTATTTT	CASSQDPLPSGSADTQYF
TRBV7-2	TRBJ2-1	TRBD1	TGTGCCAGCAGCCAAACGGGTACAGGGGGCTACAATGAGCAGTTCTTC	CASSQTGTGGYNEQFF
TRBV7-9	TRBJ2-2	TRBD1	TGTGCCAGCAGCTTCCGGGACAGGGGGACCGGGGAGCTGTTTTTT	CASSFRDRGTGELFF
TRBV5-6	TRBJ1-6	NA	TGTGCCAGCAGCCTGGGTGGGCTTAGCTCCTATAATTCACCCCTCCACTTT	CASSLGGLSSYNSPLHF
TRBV6-4	TRBJ2-1	TRBD2	TGTGCCAGCAGTGCTCCGGGGACTAGCGGGAGACGGATTTCCTACAATGAGCAGTTCTTC	CASSAPGTSGRRISYNEQFF
TRBV28	TRBJ2-1	TRBD2	TGTGCCAGCAGTTTATGGCCTAGCGGGAGAGTATACAATGAGCAGTTCTTC	CASSLWPSGRVYNEQFF
TRBV15	TRBJ1-1	NA	TGTGCCACCAGCAGTCCGGACACCATGAACACTGAAGCTTTCTTT	CATSSPDTMNTEAFF
TRBV9	TRBJ2-7	TRBD2	TGTGCCAGCAGCGTGGGACTAGGGGGCTACGAGCAGTACTTC	CASSVGLGGYEQYF
TRBV19	TRBJ2-6	TRBD1	TGTGCCAGTAGTCCGGACAGGGGGACTGGGGCCAACGTCCTGACTTTC	CASSPDRGTGANVLTF
TRBV24-1	TRBJ1-5	NA	TGTGCCACGGCGCAGGGTACCAATCAGCCCCAGCATTTT	CATAQGTNQPQHF
TRBV4-1	TRBJ1-5	NA	TGCGCCAGCAACACAGGTTATAGCAATCAGCCCCAGCATTTT	CASNTGYSNQPQHF
TRBV29-1	TRBJ2-3	TRBD1	TGCAGCGTTGGTTCCCAGGACAGGGGGAAGCCAGATACGCAGTATTTT	CSVGSQDRGKPDTQYF
TRBV9	TRBJ2-6	NA	TGTGCCAGCAGCAACAGGGTTTCTGGGGCCAACGTCCTGACTTTC	CASSNRVSGANVLTF